Listed below are T cell receptor beta chains from one sample, sequenced in a study of blood T cell repertoires in COVID-19. Profiling relied on immunoSEQ multiplex PCR, and the TCRdb table lists in-frame clones only, not all of them. Here the sample spans about 380,000 clones, around 87% being singletons. Sequencing was carried out using PBMCs or T cells enriched from blood (not recorded which). Receptors originate from a man aged 25 to 40 who had recovered from COVID-19. Each CDR3 is given with its conserved first and last residue. Fields, in order: J gene, V gene, D gene, clone size, CDR3 protein, CDR3 DNA. The D gene is left open where the match is weak. Expanded clones get a size class; other rows say once, few or many, or leave the size out.

J gene: TRBJ1-1
V gene: TRBV21-1
D gene: -
clone size: -
CDR3 protein: CASRKLKVQGGTEAFF
CDR3 DNA: TGTGCCAGCAGGAAACTTAAAGTGCAGGGAGGGACTGAAGCTTTCTTT

J gene: TRBJ2-7
V gene: TRBV4-1
D gene: -
clone size: once
CDR3 protein: CASSQGSVDEQYF
CDR3 DNA: TGCGCCAGCAGCCAAGGGAGCGTCGACGAGCAGTACTTC

J gene: TRBJ2-2
V gene: TRBV10-2
D gene: -
clone size: -
CDR3 protein: CASRGGSNTGELFF
CDR3 DNA: TGCGCCAGCAGGGGGGGTTCGAACACCGGGGAGCTGTTTTTT

J gene: TRBJ2-2
V gene: TRBV5-1
D gene: -
clone size: -
CDR3 protein: CASSPRHGSGELFF
CDR3 DNA: TGCGCCAGCAGCCCTCGCCACGGGAGCGGGGAGCTGTTTTTT

J gene: TRBJ1-4
V gene: TRBV10-3
D gene: TRBD1
clone size: -
CDR3 protein: CAISTGDNNEKLFF
CDR3 DNA: TGTGCCATCAGCACAGGGGACAATAATGAAAAACTGTTTTTT

J gene: TRBJ1-4
V gene: TRBV15
D gene: TRBD1
clone size: -
CDR3 protein: CATSRGGQGINEKLFF
CDR3 DNA: TGTGCCACCAGCAGAGGAGGACAGGGGATTAATGAAAAACTGTTTTTT

J gene: TRBJ1-4
V gene: TRBV9
D gene: TRBD1
clone size: -
CDR3 protein: CASSVGTGGEKLFF
CDR3 DNA: TGTGCCAGCAGCGTCGGTACAGGGGGTGAAAAACTGTTTTTT

J gene: TRBJ2-4
V gene: TRBV3-1/TRBV3-2
D gene: TRBD1
clone size: -
CDR3 protein: CASSLGTGGVAKNIQYF
CDR3 DNA: TGTGCCAGCAGCCTCGGGACAGGGGGGGTGGCCAAAAACATTCAGTACTTC

J gene: TRBJ2-4
V gene: TRBV2
D gene: TRBD2
clone size: once
CDR3 protein: CASSEEGGRRTKNIQYF
CDR3 DNA: TGTGCCAGCAGTGAAGAGGGAGGGAGGCGAACCAAAAACATTCAGTACTTC

J gene: TRBJ1-2
V gene: TRBV7-2
D gene: -
clone size: -
CDR3 protein: CASSVGGSSYGYTF
CDR3 DNA: TGTGCCAGCAGTGTAGGAGGCAGTTCCTATGGCTACACCTTC

J gene: TRBJ2-7
V gene: TRBV7-9
D gene: TRBD1
clone size: -
CDR3 protein: CASSKETSGQVIKQYF
CDR3 DNA: TGTGCCAGCAGCAAGGAGACGTCGGGACAGGTAATCAAGCAGTACTTC

J gene: TRBJ1-2
V gene: TRBV28
D gene: -
clone size: few
CDR3 protein: CASSSQLLYGYTF
CDR3 DNA: TGTGCCAGCAGTTCCCAATTACTCTATGGCTACACCTTC

J gene: TRBJ1-4
V gene: TRBV18
D gene: -
clone size: -
CDR3 protein: CASSRSAGNNEKLFF
CDR3 DNA: TGTGCCAGCTCACGCTCGGCAGGAAATAATGAAAAACTGTTTTTT

J gene: TRBJ2-2
V gene: TRBV9
D gene: TRBD2
clone size: once
CDR3 protein: CASSLVGQRGPRELFF
CDR3 DNA: TGTGCCAGCAGCCTAGTCGGGCAGCGGGGGCCCCGGGAGCTGTTTTTT

J gene: TRBJ2-1
V gene: TRBV3-1/TRBV3-2
D gene: TRBD2
clone size: -
CDR3 protein: CASSQVPSGGYEQFF
CDR3 DNA: TGTGCCAGCAGCCAAGTTCCTAGCGGGGGCTATGAGCAGTTCTTC

J gene: TRBJ1-2
V gene: TRBV12-3/TRBV12-4
D gene: -
clone size: -
CDR3 protein: CASSPYNYGYTF
CDR3 DNA: TGTGCCAGCTCCCCCTATAACTATGGCTACACCTTC

J gene: TRBJ2-2
V gene: TRBV4-1
D gene: -
clone size: -
CDR3 protein: CASSLLGRAGDTGELFF
CDR3 DNA: TGCGCCAGCAGCCTTTTGGGGCGCGCAGGGGACACCGGGGAGCTGTTTTTT

J gene: TRBJ2-7
V gene: TRBV4-1
D gene: -
clone size: -
CDR3 protein: CASSQENYYEQYF
CDR3 DNA: TGCGCCAGCAGCCAGGAGAATTATTACGAGCAGTACTTC

J gene: TRBJ1-1
V gene: TRBV25-1
D gene: TRBD1
clone size: -
CDR3 protein: CASAQGGTEAFF
CDR3 DNA: TGTGCCAGCGCACAGGGGGGCACTGAAGCTTTCTTT

J gene: TRBJ2-3
V gene: TRBV24-1
D gene: -
clone size: -
CDR3 protein: CATSEGYRWGPDTQYF
CDR3 DNA: TGTGCCACCAGTGAAGGCTACCGATGGGGGCCCGATACGCAGTATTTT

J gene: TRBJ1-5
V gene: TRBV30
D gene: -
clone size: -
CDR3 protein: CAWSPGRRQPQHF
CDR3 DNA: TGTGCCTGGAGTCCGGGGAGAAGGCAGCCCCAGCATTTT

J gene: TRBJ2-4
V gene: TRBV10-3
D gene: -
clone size: -
CDR3 protein: CAISEGKVRDIQYF
CDR3 DNA: TGTGCCATCAGCGAGGGAAAAGTGCGGGACATTCAGTACTTC

J gene: TRBJ1-5
V gene: TRBV27
D gene: -
clone size: -
CDR3 protein: CASSLSGNQPQHF
CDR3 DNA: TGTGCCAGCAGTTTATCCGGGAATCAGCCCCAGCATTTT

J gene: TRBJ1-1
V gene: TRBV27
D gene: TRBD1
clone size: -
CDR3 protein: CASRQPGTGGTEAFF
CDR3 DNA: TGTGCCAGCAGGCAACCGGGGACAGGGGGCACTGAAGCTTTCTTT

J gene: TRBJ2-7
V gene: TRBV27
D gene: -
clone size: -
CDR3 protein: CASSPAEPYEQYF
CDR3 DNA: TGTGCCAGCAGCCCGGCGGAGCCCTACGAGCAGTACTTC

J gene: TRBJ1-6
V gene: TRBV9
D gene: TRBD1
clone size: -
CDR3 protein: CASSYLGTDNSPLHF
CDR3 DNA: TGTGCCAGCAGCTACCTCGGGACAGACAATTCACCCCTCCACTTT

J gene: TRBJ2-1
V gene: TRBV18
D gene: -
clone size: few
CDR3 protein: CASSLNPGHTYNEQFF
CDR3 DNA: TGTGCCAGCTCACTCAATCCGGGACACACTTACAATGAGCAGTTCTTC

J gene: TRBJ2-7
V gene: TRBV27
D gene: -
clone size: once
CDR3 protein: CASSSYRVSEQYF
CDR3 DNA: TGTGCCAGCAGTTCGTACAGGGTGAGCGAGCAGTACTTC

J gene: TRBJ1-3
V gene: TRBV30
D gene: -
clone size: -
CDR3 protein: CANGEGNTIYF
CDR3 DNA: TGTGCCAACGGGGAGGGAAACACCATATATTTT

J gene: TRBJ1-5
V gene: TRBV7-9
D gene: -
clone size: -
CDR3 protein: CASSSGINSNQPQHF
CDR3 DNA: TGTGCCAGCAGCTCGGGGATTAATAGCAATCAGCCCCAGCATTTT

J gene: TRBJ1-2
V gene: TRBV7-9
D gene: -
clone size: once
CDR3 protein: CASSLVITGFDGYTF
CDR3 DNA: TGTGCCAGCAGCTTAGTAATCACAGGGTTTGATGGCTACACCTTC

J gene: TRBJ2-5
V gene: TRBV11-2
D gene: TRBD2
clone size: many
CDR3 protein: CASSPQWASGGDYQETQYF
CDR3 DNA: TGTGCCAGCAGCCCCCAATGGGCTAGCGGGGGGGACTACCAAGAGACCCAGTACTTC

J gene: TRBJ2-1
V gene: TRBV5-5
D gene: -
clone size: -
CDR3 protein: CASSLTGFYNEQFF
CDR3 DNA: TGTGCCAGCAGCTTAACAGGATTCTACAATGAGCAGTTCTTC

J gene: TRBJ1-2
V gene: TRBV5-4
D gene: -
clone size: -
CDR3 protein: CASSPGGGGYGYTF
CDR3 DNA: TGTGCCAGCAGCCCCGGGGGTGGGGGCTATGGCTACACCTTC

J gene: TRBJ1-2
V gene: TRBV19
D gene: -
clone size: -
CDR3 protein: CASTNLGGTTNYGYTF
CDR3 DNA: TGTGCCAGTACCAATCTTGGGGGGACGACTAACTATGGCTACACCTTC